This entry lists 21 T cell receptor beta chains sequenced from one sample in a study of regulatory T cells in long-lasting Graves disease (dated by TCRdb to 2020 to 2022). The time point label of this sample denotes: persistent/refractory GD, antithyroid drugs over 5 years with positive TRAb. For both TCR sequencing and RNA sequencing, RNA was extracted from PBMCs in TRIzol. Library generation was performed with multiplex PCR. The data were produced on an Illumina HiSeq 4000. TCR beta libraries were built with iRepertoire HTBI primers and Arm-PCR amplification of CDR3 regions. TCRdb trimmed public reads at Q25 via fastp, called clones via MiXCR and kept in-frame beta chains. Merged by CDR3 protein, the rows form single entries marked with the most common genes and DNA. The sample data list 430,000 or so distinct CDR3 sequences, and over 20% of these were observed just once. The biggest ten clones account for roughly an eighth of the sample.

The starting material was peripheral blood mononuclear cells (PBMCs), obtained when the disease was refractory, from a patient treated with antithyroid drugs. Receptors were obtained from a female donor with Graves disease.

In its sample, this clonotype was seen a few times. The rearrangement links TRBV3-1 to TRBJ2-7, with 8 nucleotides matching TRBD2. The CDR3 contains 14 residues. V was clipped by 3 bases and J by 3 bases; unmatched bases: 4. Germline V CDR1 and CDR2: LGHDT, YNNKEL (reference sequence). CDR3 residues: CASSQGGRIYEQYF. In DNA, the CDR3 is TGTGCCAGCAGCCAGGGCGGGAGGATCTACGAGCAGTACTTC.

This clonotype appeared many times. The chain combines TRBV10-3 with TRBJ2-5; no reliable D call. Trimming shortened V by 10 bases and J by 3 bases, and 6 bases separated the two germline ends. From germline, CDR1 is ENHRY and CDR2 SYGVKD. The CDR3 has 10 residues. CDR3: CATGEETQYF. CDR3 coding DNA: TGTGCCACAGGAGAAGAGACCCAGTACTTC.

This clonotype was seen many times. V and J are TRBV2 and TRBJ1-2; TRBD1 aligns across 7 bases. The germline gives CDR1 SNHLY, CDR2 FYNNEI. V gave up 6 bases and J gave up 4 bases; unmatched junction bases: 5. This CDR3 spans 13 amino acids. In DNA, the CDR3 is TGTGCCAGCAGCGTAGGGGACAGCTATGGCTACACCTTC. Translating gives CASSVGDSYGYTF. The whole variable domain, filled in from reference TRBV2 and TRBJ1-2, reads EPEVTQTPSHQVTQMGQEVILRCVPISNHLYFYWYRQILGQKVEFLVSFYNNEISEKSEIFDDQFSVERPDGSNFTLKIRSTKLEDSAMYFCASSVGDSYGYTFGSGTRLTVV.

Regarding this clonotype: A far more abundant clone sits one base away, making this likely a read error. V is TRBV2 and J is TRBJ2-4; no clear D. Trimming stripped 2 bases from V and 13 bases from J, with 18 bases between. Germline assignment: CDR1 SNHLY and CDR2 FYNNEI. This CDR3 has 14 amino acids. The CDR3 nucleotides read TGTGCCAGCAGTGAAATGGGCAGCCAAGAGGCCCAGTACTTC. Protein: CASSEMGSQEAQYF.

The sample holds a few counts of this clonotype. At one end, the junction sequence differs from germline, possibly due to a read error. The chain couples TRBV11-2 to TRBJ1-2, with 9 bases lining up with TRBD1. The CDR3 spans 16 residues. The germline gives CDR1 SGHAT, CDR2 FQNNGV. The CDR3 region is CASGFTGGIDGYGYTF. The DNA of the CDR3 is TGTGCCAGCGGCTTTACAGGGGGCATCGACGGCTATGGCTACACCTTC.

This clonotype occurred a few times. The chain recombines TRBV4-1 with TRBJ1-5; a weak D match, TRBD1 (6 bases). V lost 1 base to trimming and J lost 6 bases, with 13 bases between them. Germline CDR1 MGHRA, CDR2 YSYEKL. CDR3 length: 15 amino acids. In nucleotides, the CDR3 is TGCGCCAGCAGCCAAGTCTCCGGGGGCGGTCAGCCCCAGCATTTT. The encoded protein is CASSQVSGGGQPQHF.

This clonotype has ten or more counts. V usage is TRBV6-2 or TRBV6-3 and J usage is TRBJ2-7; D tentatively fits TRBD1 or TRBD2 (5 bases each). The CDR3 loop spans 14 amino acids. CDR1 is MNHEY and CDR2 is SVGEGT in the germline V gene. Between the trimmed V and J ends, which lost 6 bases and 5 bases, there was a span of 17 bases. CDR3 DNA: TGTGCCAGCAGGACTTGGGACGGTAACGACGAGCAGTACTTC. Protein: CASRTWDGNDEQYF.

This clonotype was found a few times. Written as DNA, the CDR3 is TGTGCCAGTAGTATATGGGGGGAAGGCAACACTGAAGCTTTCTTT. Encoded protein: CASSIWGEGNTEAFF. V usage is TRBV19 and J usage is TRBJ1-1, with D perhaps TRBD1 (5 bases). Germline lookup yields CDR1 LNHDA and CDR2 SQIVND (reference sequence). V was pared by 2 bases and J by 2 bases, with 12 bases between. The CDR3 is made up of 15 amino acids.

V gene TRBV28 combines with J gene TRBJ2-7, with 7 bases aligning to TRBD2. Germline-derived CDR1 and CDR2 are MDHEN and SYDVKM. This CDR3 has 15 amino acids. V shed 5 bases, J shed 7 bases, and the junction held 14 bases outside the gene matches. CDR3 sequence: CASSTQRDPLGEQYF. The CDR3, as DNA: TGTGCCAGCAGTACTCAGCGGGATCCCCTGGGGGAGCAGTACTTC. Variable domain in full (rest from reference TRBV28 and TRBJ2-7): DVKVTQSSRYLVKRTGEKVFLECVQDMDHENMFWYRQDPGLGLRLIYFSYDVKMKEKGDIPEGYSVSREKKERFSLILESASTNQTSMYLCASSTQRDPLGEQYFGPGTRLTVT.

The chain employs TRBV9 and TRBJ2-6, with 12 bases aligning to TRBD1. Germline-derived CDR1 and CDR2 are SGDLS and YYNGEE. After removal of 4 bases from V and 2 bases from J, the junction contained 10 bases not matched to a gene. The CDR3 extends over 19 amino acids. The CDR3 nucleotides are TGTGCCAGCAGCCTGGGACAGGGGGCGAAATCTCCTGGGGCCAACGTCCTGACTTTC. Translation gives CASSLGQGAKSPGANVLTF.

This clonotype came up a few times. The rearrangement joins TRBV9 to TRBJ2-7; possible D gene TRBD1, 6 bases. Trimming took off 2 bases at V and 4 bases at J, with 13 bases between the two ends. This CDR3 comprises 14 residues. Germline values: CDR1 SGDLS, CDR2 YYNGEE. The CDR3, as DNA: TGTGCCAGCAGCGTGAACAGGGTCCCTTACGAGCAGTACTTC. Translated: CASSVNRVPYEQYF.

This clonotype was observed at least ten times. The chain has TRBV6-1 and TRBJ2-7; D may correspond to TRBD1 or TRBD2 (5 bases each). CDR1 MNHNS and CDR2 SASEGT come from the germline V gene. V lost 1 base to trimming and J lost 4 bases, with 14 bases between them. The CDR3 totals 15 residues. In nucleotides, the CDR3 is TGTGCCAGCAGTGAAGGCCCGGGACCGCAGTACGAGCAGTACTTC. It encodes CASSEGPGPQYEQYF.

This clonotype was picked up many times. The chain uses TRBV18 and TRBJ2-5, with a weak D call TRBD1 (6 bases). Trimming took 1 base from V and 2 from J, leaving 11 bases between them. The CDR3 spans 15 residues. The germline V gene has CDR1 KGHSH and CDR2 LQKENI. The CDR3 DNA reads as TGTGCCAGCTCACCACAGAGCGGACAGCAAGAGACCCAGTACTTC. Protein product: CASSPQSGQQETQYF.

The J gene is TRBJ2-7, the V gene TRBV11-2, with 12 bases aligning to TRBD2. This CDR3 comprises 16 residues. V shed 4 bases and J 7 bases; nucleotides not matched to a gene: 11. CDR1 is SGHAT, CDR2 FQNNGV, per germline. The CDR3 loop reads CASSSPTSGGPFEQYF. The CDR3, as DNA: TGTGCCAGCAGCTCCCCAACTAGCGGGGGGCCTTTTGAGCAGTACTTC.

The chain is built from TRBV10-2 and TRBJ2-5; no clear D gene. CDR1 is WSHSY, CDR2 SAAADI, per germline. The CDR3 is 16 amino acids. V gave up 2 bases and J gave up 0 bases, with 13 bases separating them. The CDR3: CASSELGPTNQETQYF. DNA of the CDR3: TGCGCCAGCAGTGAGCTTGGACCCACTAACCAAGAGACCCAGTACTTC.

This chain uses TRBV7-2 with TRBJ1-2; no clear D. Germline CDR1 reads SGHTA; CDR2 reads FQGNSA. V was shortened by 1 base and J by 7 bases, with 13 bases between the two germline ends. This CDR3 contains 14 residues. The DNA for the CDR3 is TGTGCCAGCAGCTTAGAAGCTTCTAACGGTGGCTACACCTTC. Protein: CASSLEASNGGYTF.

The J gene is TRBJ2-4, the V gene TRBV28; perhaps TRBD2 as D (6 bases). The V end lost 4 bases, the J end lost 2 bases, and 15 bases lay between the germline ends. Germline CDR1 MDHEN, CDR2 SYDVKM. This CDR3 spans 16 amino acids. CDR3 amino acids: CASSSLRGKTKNIQYF. CDR3 DNA: TGTGCCAGCAGTTCCTTACGGGGGAAAACCAAAAACATTCAGTACTTC.

This clonotype has a handful of counts. This chain joins TRBV7-8 and TRBJ1-2; D gene uncertain. There are 12 residues in the CDR3. V was pared by 7 bases and J by 8 bases, with 14 bases between. Germline assignment: CDR1 SGHVS and CDR2 FQNEAQ. The CDR3 loop is CASNPLGEGYTF. For the CDR3, the DNA is TGTGCCAGCAATCCCCTCGGGGAGGGCTACACCTTC.

The chain couples TRBV27 to TRBJ2-7, with 10 positions matching TRBD1. Trimming at V came to 4 bases and at J to 5 bases, leaving 11 bases not matched to a gene. CDR1 is MNHEY, CDR2 SMNVEV, per germline (reference sequence). The CDR3 spans 16 residues. The CDR3 reads CASSYSPGTGVNEQYF. CDR3 nucleotide sequence: TGTGCCAGCAGTTACTCGCCCGGGACAGGGGTGAACGAGCAGTACTTC.

This clonotype was seen repeatedly, ten times or more. The chain recombines TRBV28 with TRBJ1-6; the D gene is possibly TRBD1 (6 bases). This CDR3 has 16 residues. Germline values: CDR1 MDHEN, CDR2 SYDVKM. Trimming pared 4 bases from V and 7 bases from J, leaving 17 bases between. The CDR3 DNA follows: TGTGCCAGCAGTTCCCCCCAAGGGGGTGAAAATTCACCCCTCCACTTT. Translating gives CASSSPQGGENSPLHF.

Ten or more counts support this clonotype. The V gene is TRBV7-9, the J gene TRBJ1-1; D is unclear. This CDR3 has 13 residues. CDR1 and CDR2 from the germline V gene are SEHNR and FQNEAQ (reference sequence). V was pared by 5 bases and J by 2 bases, with 9 bases between. Written as DNA, the CDR3 is TGTGCCAGCAGCCAGTCGACCAACACTGAAGCTTTCTTT. Its protein is CASSQSTNTEAFF.